This T cell receptor (beta chain) derives from a study of T cell changes during pregnancy in multiple sclerosis. Here immunoSEQ multiplex PCR was the method, and the copy in TCRdb shows in-frame clones only, minus some. The data contain some 71,000 clones, just over 90% of them singletons. The CDR3 runs 14 residues. V lost 6 bases and J 5 bases, leaving 14 bases between the germline ends. Germline V gene sequence: CDR1 WSHSY, CDR2 SAAADI. The chain is built from TRBV10-2 and TRBJ1-5; D uncertain. This receptor was taken from a female donor with multiple sclerosis, enrolled in a pregnancy study. The starting material was peripheral blood, obtained in the third trimester of pregnancy. In nucleotides, the CDR3 is TGCGCCAGCAGGGGTTTAGAAGACTATCAGCCCCAGCATTTT. This codes for CASRGLEDYQPQHF.